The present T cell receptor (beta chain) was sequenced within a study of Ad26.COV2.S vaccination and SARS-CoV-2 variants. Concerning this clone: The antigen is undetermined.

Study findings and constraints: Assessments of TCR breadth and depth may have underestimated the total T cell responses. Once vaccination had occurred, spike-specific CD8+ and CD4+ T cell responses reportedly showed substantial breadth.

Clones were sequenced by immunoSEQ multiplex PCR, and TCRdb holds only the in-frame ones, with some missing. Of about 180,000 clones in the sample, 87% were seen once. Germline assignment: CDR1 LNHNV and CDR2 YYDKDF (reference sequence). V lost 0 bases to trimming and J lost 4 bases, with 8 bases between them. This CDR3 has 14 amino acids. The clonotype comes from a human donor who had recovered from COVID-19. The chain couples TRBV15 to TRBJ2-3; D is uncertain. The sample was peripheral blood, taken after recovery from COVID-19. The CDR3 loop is CATSREPGPDTQYF. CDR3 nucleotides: TGTGCCACCAGCAGAGAACCCGGGCCAGATACGCAGTATTTT. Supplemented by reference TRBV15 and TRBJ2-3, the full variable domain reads DAMVIQNPRYQVTQFGKPVTLSCSQTLNHNVMYWYQQKSSQAPKLLFHYYDKDFNNEADTPDNFQSRRPNTSFCFLDIRSPGLGDTAMYLCATSREPGPDTQYFGPGTRLTVL.